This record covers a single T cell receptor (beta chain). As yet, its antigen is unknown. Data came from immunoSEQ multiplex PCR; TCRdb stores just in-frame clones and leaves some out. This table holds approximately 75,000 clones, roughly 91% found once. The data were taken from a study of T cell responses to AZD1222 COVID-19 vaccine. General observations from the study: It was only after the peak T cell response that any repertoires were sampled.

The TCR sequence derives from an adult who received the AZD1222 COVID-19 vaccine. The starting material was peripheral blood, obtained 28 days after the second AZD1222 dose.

The CDR3 loop reads CASSYSGQITEAFF. DNA for the CDR3: TGTGCCAGCAGTTACTCAGGGCAGATAACTGAAGCTTTCTTT. The V and J genes are TRBV6-5 and TRBJ1-1; D uncertain. V was trimmed by 0 bases and J by 5 bases, leaving 10 bases between them. Germline V gene sequence: CDR1 MNHEY, CDR2 SVGAGI. The CDR3 contains 14 residues.